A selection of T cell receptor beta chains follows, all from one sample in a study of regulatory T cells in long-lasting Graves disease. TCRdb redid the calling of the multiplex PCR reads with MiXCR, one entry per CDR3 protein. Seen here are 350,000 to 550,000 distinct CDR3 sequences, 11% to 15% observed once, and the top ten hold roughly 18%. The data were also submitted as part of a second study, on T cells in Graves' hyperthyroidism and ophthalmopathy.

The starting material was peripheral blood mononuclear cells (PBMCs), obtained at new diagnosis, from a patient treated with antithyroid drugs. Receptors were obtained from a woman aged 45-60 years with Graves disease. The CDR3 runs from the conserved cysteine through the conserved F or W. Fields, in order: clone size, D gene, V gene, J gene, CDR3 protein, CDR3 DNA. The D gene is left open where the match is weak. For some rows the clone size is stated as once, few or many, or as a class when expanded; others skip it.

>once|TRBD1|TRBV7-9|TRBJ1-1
CASSLTGQGDEAFF
TGTGCCAGCAGCTTAACCGGACAGGGAGACGAAGCTTTCTTT
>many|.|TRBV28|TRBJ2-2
CASSLGQTRWAGELFF
TGTGCCAGCAGTTTAGGACAAACCCGATGGGCCGGGGAGCTGTTTTTT
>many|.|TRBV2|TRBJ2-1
CASSVLAGRSYNEQFF
TGTGCCAGCAGTGTCCTGGCGGGAAGATCCTACAATGAGCAGTTCTTC
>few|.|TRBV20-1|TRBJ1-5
CSARTMRSVSNQPQHF
TGCAGTGCTAGAACAATGAGGTCCGTTAGCAATCAGCCCCAGCATTTT
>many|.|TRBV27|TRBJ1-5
CASSLFFSNQPQHF
TGTGCCAGCAGTTTATTTTTTAGCAATCAGCCCCAGCATTTT
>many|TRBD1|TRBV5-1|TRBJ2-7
CASSLGSYGQGAYEQYF
TGCGCCAGCAGTCTTGGGTCGTACGGACAGGGGGCCTACGAGCAGTACTTC
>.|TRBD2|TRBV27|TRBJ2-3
CASSLWGLAGGPSTDTQYF
TGTGCCAGCAGTTTATGGGGACTAGCGGGAGGGCCCAGCACAGATACGCAGTATTTT
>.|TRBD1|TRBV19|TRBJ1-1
CATPPDRANTEAFF
TGTGCCACTCCCCCGGACAGGGCGAACACTGAAGCTTTCTTT
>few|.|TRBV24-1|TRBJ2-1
CATSGPDGYNEQFF
TGTGCCACCAGTGGCCCAGACGGCTACAATGAGCAGTTCTTC
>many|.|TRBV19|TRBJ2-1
CASSSSGTKSYNEQFF
TGTGCCAGTAGTTCCTCCGGGACAAAATCCTACAATGAGCAGTTCTTC
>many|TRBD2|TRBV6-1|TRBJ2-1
CASMSAGDTNEQFF
TGTGCCAGCATGTCTGCGGGAGATACCAATGAGCAGTTCTTC
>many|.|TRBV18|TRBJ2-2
CASSPRTVTGELFF
TGTGCCAGCTCACCTAGGACCGTCACCGGGGAGCTGTTTTTT
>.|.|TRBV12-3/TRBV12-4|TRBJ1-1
CASSFVGRNTEAFF
TGTGCCAGCAGTTTCGTGGGGCGGAACACTGAAGCTTTCTTT
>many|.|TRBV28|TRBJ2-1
CASSLGWGNNEQFF
TGTGCCAGCAGTTTGGGGTGGGGGAACAATGAGCAGTTCTTC
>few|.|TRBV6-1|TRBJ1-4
CASRNRLGGPTNEKLFF
TGTGCCAGCAGAAACAGGTTGGGAGGCCCAACTAATGAAAAACTGTTTTTT
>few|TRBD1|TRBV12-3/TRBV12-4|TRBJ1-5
CASRRQGDSNQPQHF
TGTGCCAGCAGAAGACAGGGGGATAGTAATCAGCCCCAGCATTTT
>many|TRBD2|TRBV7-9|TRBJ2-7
CASSLMTSGRVDEQYF
TGTGCCAGCAGCTTAATGACTAGCGGGAGAGTGGACGAGCAGTACTTC
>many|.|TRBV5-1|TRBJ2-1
CASSLAGPAEQFF
TGCGCCAGCAGCTTGGCCGGGCCAGCTGAGCAGTTCTTC
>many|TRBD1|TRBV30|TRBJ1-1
CAWSVLDREGTEAFF
TGTGCCTGGAGTGTATTAGACAGGGAAGGTACTGAAGCTTTCTTT
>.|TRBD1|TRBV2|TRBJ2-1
CASSEVRGPHYNEQFF
TGTGCCAGCAGTGAAGTGAGGGGGCCCCACTACAATGAGCAGTTCTTC
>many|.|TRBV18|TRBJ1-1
CASSRVQTEAFF
TGTGCCAGCTCACGAGTTCAAACTGAAGCTTTCTTT
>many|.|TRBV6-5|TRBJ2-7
CASSYRGSSYEQYF
TGTGCCAGCAGTTACAGGGGCAGCTCCTACGAGCAGTACTTC
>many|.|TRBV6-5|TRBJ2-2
CASSYSHANTGELFF
TGTGCCAGCAGTTATAGCCACGCGAACACCGGGGAGCTGTTTTTT
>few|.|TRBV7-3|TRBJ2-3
CASSLNWRGGSTDTQYF
TGTGCCAGCAGCTTAAACTGGCGGGGCGGGTCGACAGATACGCAGTATTTT
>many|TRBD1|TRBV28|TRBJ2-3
CASSPPPGQHTDTQYF
TGTGCCAGCAGTCCACCCCCGGGACAGCACACAGATACGCAGTATTTT
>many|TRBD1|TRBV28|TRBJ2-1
CASSLNDRTGANNEQFF
TGTGCCAGCAGTTTAAACGATCGGACAGGCGCCAACAATGAGCAGTTCTTC
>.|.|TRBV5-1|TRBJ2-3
CASRAASTSTDTQYF
TGCGCCAGCAGAGCAGCGTCTACGAGCACAGATACGCAGTATTTT
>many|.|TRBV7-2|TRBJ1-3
CASSLGAVRGNTIYF
TGTGCCAGCAGCTTAGGGGCAGTCCGTGGAAACACCATATATTTT
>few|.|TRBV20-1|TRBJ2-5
CSGAPVGSGTQYF
TGCAGCGGAGCCCCCGTGGGGTCCGGGACCCAGTACTTC
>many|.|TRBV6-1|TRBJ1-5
CASSRDRSNQPQHF
TGTGCCAGCAGTAGGGACCGTAGCAATCAGCCCCAGCATTTT
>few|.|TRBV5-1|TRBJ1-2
CASSSTGPGGYTF
TGCGCCAGCAGCTCCACAGGGCCGGGGGGCTACACCTTC
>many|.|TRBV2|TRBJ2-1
CASSEGSYNEQFF
TGTGCCAGCAGTGAAGGGTCCTACAATGAGCAGTTCTTC
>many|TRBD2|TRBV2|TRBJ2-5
CASSAEGLAAYLGSETQYF
TGTGCCAGCAGTGCCGAGGGACTAGCTGCCTACCTGGGGAGTGAGACCCAGTACTTC
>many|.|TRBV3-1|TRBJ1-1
CASSHSDRNTEAFF
TGTGCCAGCAGCCACTCGGACCGCAACACTGAAGCTTTCTTT
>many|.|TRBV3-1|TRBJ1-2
CASSQDAGAGYGYTF
TGTGCCAGCAGCCAAGATGCAGGGGCCGGCTATGGCTACACCTTC
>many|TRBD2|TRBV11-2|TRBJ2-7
CASSSPAGISYEQYF
TGTGCCAGCAGCTCCCCAGCGGGGATCTCCTACGAGCAGTACTTC
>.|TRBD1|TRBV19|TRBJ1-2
CASSPWTGRNYGYTF
TGTGCCAGTAGTCCTTGGACAGGGCGCAACTATGGCTACACCTTC
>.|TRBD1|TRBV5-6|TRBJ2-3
CASRRTGLQGDTQYF
TGTGCCAGCAGGAGGACAGGACTCCAGGGAGATACGCAGTATTTT
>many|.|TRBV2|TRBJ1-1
CASRGDKSEAFF
TGTGCCAGCAGGGGGGACAAATCTGAAGCTTTCTTT
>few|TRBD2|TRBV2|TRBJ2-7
CAGSEAGLAISSYEQYF
TGTGCCGGCAGTGAAGCGGGACTAGCGATAAGCTCCTACGAGCAGTACTTC
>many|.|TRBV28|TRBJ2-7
CASSWTTYEQYF
TGTGCCAGCAGTTGGACTACCTACGAGCAGTACTTC
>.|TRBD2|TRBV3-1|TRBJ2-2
CASSQDYLAGVAGELFF
TGTGCCAGCAGCCAGGACTACCTAGCGGGAGTGGCTGGGGAGCTGTTTTTT
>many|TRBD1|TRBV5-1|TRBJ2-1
CASSLEGTGALNEQFF
TGCGCCAGCAGCTTGGAAGGGACAGGGGCATTAAATGAGCAGTTCTTC
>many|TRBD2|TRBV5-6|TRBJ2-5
CASSPPSGSEETQYF
TGTGCCAGCAGCCCCCCTAGCGGGAGTGAGGAGACCCAGTACTTC
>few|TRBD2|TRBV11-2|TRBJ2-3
CASSLIRGLAGGGDTQYF
TGTGCCAGCAGCTTAATACGAGGACTAGCGGGAGGGGGAGATACGCAGTATTTT
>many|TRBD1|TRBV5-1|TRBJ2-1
CASSRTGTGTYNEQFF
TGCGCCAGCAGCCGGACCGGGACAGGGACGTACAATGAGCAGTTCTTC
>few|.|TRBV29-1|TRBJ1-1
CSAVNSWGNTEAFF
TGCAGCGCCGTCAACAGCTGGGGGAACACTGAAGCTTTCTTT
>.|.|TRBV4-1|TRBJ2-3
CASSLPGTASTDTQYF
TGCGCCAGCAGCCTCCCCGGAACGGCTAGCACAGATACGCAGTATTTT
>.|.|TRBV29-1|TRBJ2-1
CSVPGWRDYGEQFF
TGCAGCGTTCCCGGTTGGCGGGATTATGGTGAGCAGTTCTTC
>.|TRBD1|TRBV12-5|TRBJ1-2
CASGTSHQGDYGYTF
TGTGCTAGTGGTACCTCTCACCAGGGGGACTATGGCTACACCTTC
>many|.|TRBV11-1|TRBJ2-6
CASSSRPFSGANVLTF
TGTGCCAGCAGCTCCCGTCCATTCTCTGGGGCCAACGTCCTGACTTTC
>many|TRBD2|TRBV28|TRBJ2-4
CATLAGENIQYF
TGTGCCACTTTAGCGGGAGAAAACATTCAGTACTTC
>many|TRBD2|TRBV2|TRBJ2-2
CASRGTSGGVTGELFF
TGTGCCAGCAGAGGTACTAGCGGGGGGGTCACCGGGGAGCTGTTTTTT
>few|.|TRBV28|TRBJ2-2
CASSLVRPNTGELFF
TGTGCCAGCAGTTTAGTCCGCCCAAACACCGGGGAGCTGTTTTTT